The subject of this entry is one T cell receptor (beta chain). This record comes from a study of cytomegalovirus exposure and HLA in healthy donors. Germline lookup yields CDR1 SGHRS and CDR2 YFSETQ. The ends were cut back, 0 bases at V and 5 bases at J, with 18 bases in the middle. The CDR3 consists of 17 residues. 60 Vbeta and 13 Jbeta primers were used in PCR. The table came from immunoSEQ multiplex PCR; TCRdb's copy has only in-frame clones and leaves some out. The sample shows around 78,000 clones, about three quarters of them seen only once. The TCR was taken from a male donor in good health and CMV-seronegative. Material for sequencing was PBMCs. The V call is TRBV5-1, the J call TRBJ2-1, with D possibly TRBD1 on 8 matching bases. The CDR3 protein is CASSLDRQGRVNNEQFF. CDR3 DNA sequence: TGCGCCAGCAGCTTGGATCGACAGGGGAGGGTAAACAATGAGCAGTTCTTC.